This T cell receptor beta chain stems from a study of blood T cell repertoires in COVID-19. Study overall: Specimens from acute and convalescent COVID-19 originated in the United States, Italy and Spain.

Study members were between about 18 and 95 years old and lived in 24 US regions. Recovery among Cohort 3 donors was established by two negative PCRs, clearance, or symptom resolution. Authors' data handling: Quantification of nucleated cells was approximated via reference gene primer amplification. Produced via immunoSEQ multiplex PCR; TCRdb's table is partial and in-frame only. V and J calls and clone size are as listed in that table; D and trimming were resolved from the DNA. The data contain some 170,000 clones, around 80% of them singletons. Sequencing was carried out using PBMCs or T cells enriched from blood (not recorded which). The TCR originated in a man in his forties or fifties who had recovered from COVID-19.

The CDR3 DNA reads as TGTGCCAGCAGTGTGACAGCCGAAAAACTGTTTTTT. Protein: CASSVTAEKLFF. The V and J genes are TRBV28 and TRBJ1-4, with a weak D call TRBD1 (5 bases). The ends were cut back, 5 bases at V and 8 bases at J, with 9 bases in the middle. The CDR3 spans 12 residues. Germline assignment: CDR1 MDHEN and CDR2 SYDVKM.